These 17 T cell receptor beta chains were all obtained from the same sample, sequenced in a study of shared T cell receptors in the human thymus. Profiling relied on immunoSEQ multiplex PCR, and the TCRdb table lists in-frame clones only, not all of them. The repertoire holds hundreds of thousands of clones, roughly 90% seen once, with about 0.01% in the top ten. The same sample was also used in a study of human thymus T cells.

Sequencing used thymocytes. The receptors stem from a boy under three years old with a congenital heart defect.

This chain joins TRBV28 and TRBJ1-1; possibly TRBD1 for D (6 bases). CDR3 length equals 18 residues. Trimming removed 6 bases at V and 0 bases at J, with 23 bases between. Germline-derived CDR1 and CDR2 are MDHEN and SYDVKM. The chain's CDR3 is CASSSDGRTVLMNTEAFF. The CDR3 coding sequence is TGTGCCAGCAGCTCCGACGGGAGGACAGTACTCATGAACACTGAAGCTTTCTTT.

V and J are TRBV5-1 and TRBJ2-1; D is perhaps TRBD2 (6 bases). The V gene's germline CDR1 is SGHRS and CDR2 YFSETQ. The V end was cut by 3 bases, the J end by 1 base, with 17 bases between. The CDR3 extends over 17 amino acids. CDR3 in DNA: TGCGCCAGCAGCTGGGGACTCGCGGCGGGGTCCTACAATGAGCAGTTCTTC. It is translated as CASSWGLAAGSYNEQFF.

The chain employs TRBV29-1 and TRBJ1-1, with 11 bases lining up with TRBD1. CDR3 size: 15 residues. Germline CDR1 reads SQVTM; CDR2 reads ANQGSEA. The V and J ends lost 6 bases and 2 bases, in that order; junction bases with no gene match: 8. The CDR3 loop reads CSVFGQGATNTEAFF. The CDR3 nucleotides are TGCAGCGTCTTCGGACAGGGGGCCACCAACACTGAAGCTTTCTTT.

J is TRBJ2-7 and V is TRBV11-2; 7 bases agree with TRBD1. Unmatched junction bases numbered 2, after V lost 3 bases and J lost 3 bases. CDR1 SGHAT and CDR2 FQNNGV come from the germline V gene. The CDR3 consists of 13 residues. The CDR3 region has the DNA TGTGCCAGCAGCTTTCGGGACAGCTACGAGCAGTACTTC. Its protein product is CASSFRDSYEQYF.

V and J are TRBV28 and TRBJ1-3; weak D call: TRBD1 (6 bases). This CDR3 has 16 residues. Germline loops: CDR1 MDHEN, CDR2 SYDVKM. Deletions cut 3 bases from V and 4 bases from J, with 16 bases between. CDR3 bases: TGTGCCAGCAGTTTCGGGGGGCGCGGGTCAGGAAACACCATATATTTT. Translating gives CASSFGGRGSGNTIYF.

The V call is TRBV5-6, the J call TRBJ2-3, with 8 bases matching TRBD2. The CDR3 runs 15 residues. Per the germline V gene, CDR1 is SGHDT and CDR2 is YYEEEE. The junction had 9 bases not matched to a gene; V was cut back by 6 bases and J by 3 bases. For the CDR3, the DNA is TGTGCCAGCACGCGAGGGACTAGAGCTACAGATACGCAGTATTTT. Protein product: CASTRGTRATDTQYF.

This sequence joins TRBV14 and TRBJ2-5; 10 positions match TRBD1. J was trimmed by 4 bases and V by 0 bases; bases with no gene match: 2. CDR3 size: 15 residues. Germline CDR1 SGHDN, CDR2 FVKESK. The DNA of the CDR3 is TGTGCCAGCAGCCAAGATCGGACAGGGGGAGAGACCCAGTACTTC. Its protein product is CASSQDRTGGETQYF. The variable domain in full, with the rest retrieved from reference TRBV14 and TRBJ2-5, is EAGVTQFPSHSVIEKGQTVTLRCDPISGHDNLYWYRRVMGKEIKFLLHFVKESKQDESGMPNNRFLAERTGGTYSTLKVQPAELEDSGVYFCASSQDRTGGETQYFGPGTRLLVL.

This chain joins TRBV4-1 and TRBJ2-1; TRBD2 matches 11 bases. The V segment lost 4 bases and the J segment 9 bases; nucleotides outside the gene matches: 11. This CDR3 comprises 16 residues. Per the germline V gene, CDR1 is MGHRA and CDR2 is YSYEKL. CDR3 DNA: TGCGCCAGCAGCCTCCTCGGGGGGCTAGCGGGAGGTGAGCAGTTCTTC. This gives the protein CASSLLGGLAGGEQFF.

The CDR3 sequence is CASKNQDSSYQPQHF. The CDR3 DNA sequence: TGTGCCAGTAAAAATCAGGACAGTTCCTATCAGCCCCAGCATTTT. The chain uses TRBV19 and TRBJ1-5; a possible D gene is TRBD1 (6 bases). This CDR3 is 15 amino acids long. The germline V gene encodes CDR1 LNHDA and CDR2 SQIVND (reference sequence). The ends were cut back, 7 bases at V and 5 bases at J, with 18 bases in the middle.

This sequence joins TRBV5-1 and TRBJ2-7; 14 bases are a match to TRBD2. The CDR3 length is 17 residues. The germline V gene has CDR1 SGHRS and CDR2 YFSETQ. Unmatched junction bases numbered 6, after V lost 1 base and J lost 3 bases. The CDR3 DNA sequence: TGCGCCAGCAGCTTGATCGGACTAGCGGGGGGTGGCTACGAGCAGTACTTC. This codes for CASSLIGLAGGGYEQYF.

CDR3 in DNA: TGCGCCAGCATGGACTTAGGGGACAGTTCTAACTATGGCTACACCTTC. This translates into CASMDLGDSSNYGYTF. J is TRBJ1-2 and V is TRBV23-1; 7 nucleotides match TRBD1. TRBV23-1 is assigned to the ORF class and has an uncertain function. J was trimmed by 0 bases and V by 7 bases; bases with no gene match: 11. The CDR3 length is 16 residues.

The CDR3 nucleotides are TGTGCCAGCAGCCCGCCGCTAGCGGGGTTATACAATGAGCAGTTCTTC. Translation gives CASSPPLAGLYNEQFF. The chain recombines TRBV5-6 with TRBJ2-1; TRBD2 agrees at 9 bases. The CDR3 consists of 16 residues. From germline, CDR1 is SGHDT and CDR2 YYEEEE. V dropped 4 bases and J dropped 4; count of bases not matched to a gene: 9.

The table lists this clone with a few counts. V is TRBV6-5 and J is TRBJ2-7; unclear D gene. The CDR3 length is 13 residues. V was clipped by 0 bases and J by 7 bases, with 10 bases between them. Germline V CDR1 and CDR2: MNHEY, SVGAGI. The CDR3, as DNA: TGTGCCAGCAGTTACTCTGCCTCTAGGGAGCAGTACTTC. Its protein is CASSYSASREQYF.

In this sample, this clone turned up a few times. This chain connects TRBV5-1 to TRBJ1-1; D is ambiguous. This CDR3 region has 13 residues. Trimming left V 5 bases short and J 4 bases short, with 12 bases between. Looked up from germline, CDR1 is SGHRS and CDR2 is YFSETQ. CDR3 in amino acids: CASSSSGFTEAFF. Written as DNA, the CDR3 is TGCGCCAGCAGTAGTTCCGGGTTCACTGAAGCTTTCTTT.

The chain uses TRBV11-3 and TRBJ1-5, with D possibly being TRBD1 (6 bases). Trimming took off 5 bases at V and 3 bases at J, with 14 bases between the two ends. The CDR3 runs 15 residues. Germline CDR1 SGHNT, CDR2 YENEEA. The CDR3 coding sequence is TGTGCCAGCAGCGCTAGGACAGTTTCCAATCAGCCCCAGCATTTT. It specifies CASSARTVSNQPQHF. Full variable domain (missing parts from reference TRBV11-3 and TRBJ1-5): EAGVVQSPRYKIIEKKQPVAFWCNPISGHNTLYWYLQNLGQGPELLIRYENEEAVDDSQLPKDRFSAERLKGVDSTLKIQPAELGDSAVYLCASSARTVSNQPQHFGDGTRLSIL.

The V and J genes are TRBV6-6 and TRBJ2-5; possibly TRBD2 for D (5 bases). There are 13 residues in the CDR3. Trimming removed 2 bases from V and 5 bases from J, with 9 bases in between. Germline V gene data show CDR1 as MNHNY and CDR2 as SVGAGI (reference sequence). The CDR3 bases are TGTGCCAGCAGTTACGGACTGGGGGAGACCCAGTACTTC. This translates into CASSYGLGETQYF.

The chain employs TRBV5-6 and TRBJ1-2; possibly TRBD1 for D (5 bases). The CDR3 has 17 residues. Trimming removed 5 bases from V and 4 bases from J, with 24 bases in between. CDR1 and CDR2 from the germline V gene are SGHDT and YYEEEE. The CDR3 sequence is CASRRSPWGRTLYGYTF. The CDR3 bases are TGTGCCAGCAGACGCAGTCCATGGGGTAGGACACTCTATGGCTACACCTTC.